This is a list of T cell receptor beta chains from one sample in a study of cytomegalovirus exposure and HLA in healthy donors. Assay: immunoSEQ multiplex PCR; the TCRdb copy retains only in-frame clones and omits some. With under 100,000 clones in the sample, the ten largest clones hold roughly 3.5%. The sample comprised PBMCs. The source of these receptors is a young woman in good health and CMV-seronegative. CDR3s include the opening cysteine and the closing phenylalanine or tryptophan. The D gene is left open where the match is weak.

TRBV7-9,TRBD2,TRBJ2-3,TGTGCCAGCAGCTTAGGGAGCGGGAGAACAGATACGCAGTATTTT,CASSLGSGRTDTQYF
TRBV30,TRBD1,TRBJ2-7,TGTGCCTGGAGTGTACAAGGGACAGGGGGCTGGGAGCAGTACTTC,CAWSVQGTGGWEQYF
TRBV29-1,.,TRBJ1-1,TGCAGCGTTGAGGCTGGGGCCGTAGCTTTCTTT,CSVEAGAVAFF
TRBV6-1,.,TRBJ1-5,TGTGCCAGCAGATTGGAGGGCAATCAGCCCCAGCATTTT,CASRLEGNQPQHF
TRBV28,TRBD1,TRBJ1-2,TGTGCCAGCCTTCTGGGACAGGGTAACTATGGCTACACCTTC,CASLLGQGNYGYTF
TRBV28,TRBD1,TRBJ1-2,TGTGCCAGCAGTTTACGTCAGGGGGCAGGTAGCTATGGCTACACCTTC,CASSLRQGAGSYGYTF
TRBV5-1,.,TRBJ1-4,TGCGCCAGCAGTTACTATACAGGGTTTAATGAAAAACTGTTTTTT,CASSYYTGFNEKLFF
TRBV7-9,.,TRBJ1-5,TGTGCCAGCAGCTTGGGGGACACCCTTTATAGCAATCAGCCCCAGCATTTT,CASSLGDTLYSNQPQHF
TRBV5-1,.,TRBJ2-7,TGCGCCAGCAGCTTGGCCAGCTACGAGCAGTACTTC,CASSLASYEQYF
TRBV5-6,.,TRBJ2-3,TGTGCCAGCAGCTTGGACAGTGGCAGCACAGATACGCAGTATTTT,CASSLDSGSTDTQYF
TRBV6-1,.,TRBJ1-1,TGTGCCAGCACCCAGGGGTTCACTGAAGCTTTCTTT,CASTQGFTEAFF
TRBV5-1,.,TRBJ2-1,TGCGCCAGCAGCTTGGCGTCACGCGACAATGAGCAGTTCTTC,CASSLASRDNEQFF
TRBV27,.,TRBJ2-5,TGTGCCAGCAGCAGTTATTTACAGGGTGGTGAGACCCAGTACTTC,CASSSYLQGGETQYF
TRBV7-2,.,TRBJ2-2,TGTGCCAGCAGCTTAGTAGGGGGGGCGGGGACCGGGGAGCTGTTTTTT,CASSLVGGAGTGELFF
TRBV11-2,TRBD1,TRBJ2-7,TGTGCCAGCAGCTTGACTCAGGGGGCCTACGAGCAGTACTTC,CASSLTQGAYEQYF
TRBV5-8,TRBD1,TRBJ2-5,TGTGCCAGCAGCTACGGACAGGGGGCGAGGGTCAAAGAGACCCAGTACTTC,CASSYGQGARVKETQYF
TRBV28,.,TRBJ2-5,TGTGCCAGCAGCATGGAGACCCAGTACTTC,CASSMETQYF
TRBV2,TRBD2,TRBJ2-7,TGTGCCAGCAGGGGGACTATCCTAGCCTACGAGCAGTACTTC,CASRGTILAYEQYF
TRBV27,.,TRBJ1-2,TGTGCCAGCAGTTTATCGTACAGGGAGGGTAACACCTTC,CASSLSYREGNTF
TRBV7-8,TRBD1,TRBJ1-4,TGTGCCAGCAGCTCCGAGGGACAGGGACTTGAAAAACTGTTTTTT,CASSSEGQGLEKLFF